This TCR beta chain was retrieved from a study of graft-versus-host responses after intestinal transplantation. The CDR3 runs 16 residues. Germline CDR1 reads MGHRA; CDR2 reads YSYEKL. The junction had 7 bases not matched to a gene; V was cut back by 4 bases and J by 2 bases. Using immunoSEQ multiplex PCR, the repertoire was profiled, and TCRdb retains in-frame clones only, with some absent. The sample yields some 90,000 clones, roughly 80% seen once. This clone has a single count. Its specificity is unknown. The chain recombines TRBV4-1 with TRBJ2-7; 11 bases align to TRBD2. The sequences come from unstimulated CD4+ T cells sorted from spleen or lymph node cells, collected before intestinal transplant. The clonotype was recovered from a human donor who received an intestinal transplant. CDR3 nucleotides: TGCGCCAGCAGCCGGTCGGGACTAGCGGATGCCTACGAGCAGTACTTC. As protein: CASSRSGLADAYEQYF.